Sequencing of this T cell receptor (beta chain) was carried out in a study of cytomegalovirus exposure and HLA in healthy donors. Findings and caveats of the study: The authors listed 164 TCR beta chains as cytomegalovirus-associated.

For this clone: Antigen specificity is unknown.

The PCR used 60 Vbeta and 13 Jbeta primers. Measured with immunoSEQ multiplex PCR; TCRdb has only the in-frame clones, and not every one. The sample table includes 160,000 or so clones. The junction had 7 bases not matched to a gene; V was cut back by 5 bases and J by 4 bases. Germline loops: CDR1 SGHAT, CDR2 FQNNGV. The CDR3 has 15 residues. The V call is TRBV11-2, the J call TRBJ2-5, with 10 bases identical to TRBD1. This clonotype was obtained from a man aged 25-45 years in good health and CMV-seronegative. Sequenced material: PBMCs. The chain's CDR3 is CASSPGDRGRETQYF. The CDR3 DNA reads TGTGCCAGCAGCCCAGGCGACAGGGGGCGAGAGACCCAGTACTTC.